Below, 18 T cell receptor beta chains from the same sample are listed, as sequenced in a study of blood T cell repertoires in COVID-19. Method: immunoSEQ multiplex PCR; TCRdb's copy keeps in-frame clones and lacks some. This table has 82,000 or so clones, approximately 90% appearing once. The specimen sequenced was PBMCs or T cells enriched from blood (not recorded which). These receptors were obtained from a woman aged 45-59 years with acute COVID-19.

The V and J genes are TRBV6-5 and TRBJ2-7, with 11 bases that match TRBD1. Germline trimming cut 6 bases from V and 7 bases from J; bases unmatched to any gene: 8. The CDR3 is made up of 14 amino acids. Germline V gives CDR1 MNHEY, CDR2 SVGAGI. The CDR3 loop reads CASSGQGALWEQYF. The CDR3 nucleotides read TGTGCCAGCAGCGGACAGGGGGCCCTGTGGGAGCAGTACTTC.

The J gene is TRBJ1-3, the V gene TRBV19; TRBD1 agrees at 8 bases. The CDR3 totals 17 residues. Losses at the gene ends were 3 bases for V and 0 bases for J; bases not matched to a gene: 7. In germline, CDR1 is LNHDA, CDR2 SQIVND (reference sequence). The CDR3 here is CASSMPGQVSSGNTIYF. In DNA form, the CDR3 reads TGTGCCAGTAGTATGCCGGGACAGGTTAGCTCTGGAAACACCATATATTTT.

The chain uses TRBV19 and TRBJ1-2, with 9 bases that match TRBD1. With V trimmed by 10 bases and J by 2 bases, 5 bases remained unmatched. Germline CDR1 and CDR2: LNHDA and SQIVND (reference sequence). The CDR3 has 13 residues. In DNA, the CDR3 is TGTGCCATCTTGGACAGGGGCAACTATGGCTACACCTTC. It specifies CAILDRGNYGYTF.

The chain recombines TRBV7-2 with TRBJ1-5; 9 bases align to TRBD1. The CDR3 runs 17 residues. Germline CDR1 reads SGHTA; CDR2 reads FQGNSA. With 5 bases clipped from V and 9 bases from J, the junction kept 17 bases outside the gene matches. Here the CDR3 reads CASSPTGQGTVGVPQHF. The CDR3 coding sequence is TGTGCCAGCAGCCCAACGGGACAGGGTACGGTAGGGGTGCCCCAGCATTTT. Combining the CDR3 with reference TRBV7-2 and TRBJ1-5 gives the whole variable domain GAGVSQSPSNKVTEKGKDVELRCDPISGHTALYWYRQSLGQGLEFLIYFQGNSAPDKSGLPSDRFSAERTGGSVSTLTIQRTQQEDSAVYLCASSPTGQGTVGVPQHFGDGTRLSIL.

The V gene is TRBV10-3, the J gene TRBJ2-7; the match to TRBD1 covers 9 bases. Germline V CDR1 and CDR2: ENHRY, SYGVKD. The V segment lost 3 bases and the J segment 2 bases; nucleotides outside the gene matches: 8. CDR3 length: 16 amino acids. The CDR3 nucleotides are TGTGCCATCAGTGATCCCGGACAGGGGAATACCTACGAGCAGTACTTC. Translation: CAISDPGQGNTYEQYF.

The V and J genes are TRBV7-9 and TRBJ2-1, with D possibly matching TRBD2 (5 bases). The germline CDR1 and CDR2 sequences are SEHNR and FQNEAQ (reference sequence). The ends were cut back, 5 bases at V and 2 bases at J, with 19 bases in the middle. This CDR3 comprises 17 residues. DNA for the CDR3: TGTGCCAGCAGCCCTCTCCCCATTAGCGAGACCTACAATGAGCAGTTCTTC. It translates to CASSPLPISETYNEQFF.

The chain recombines TRBV13 with TRBJ1-1; maybe TRBD1 (5 bases). Trimming took off 5 bases at V and 0 bases at J, with 13 bases between the two ends. Looked up from germline, CDR1 is PRHDT and CDR2 is FYEKMQ (reference sequence). The CDR3 is 15 amino acids. CDR3 nucleotide sequence: TGTGCCAGCAGCCAGTGGGGCAGTATGAACACTGAAGCTTTCTTT. This codes for CASSQWGSMNTEAFF.

The chain combines TRBV5-1 with TRBJ2-7, with D maybe TRBD2 (6 bases). The CDR3 extends over 15 amino acids. Between the trimmed V and J ends, which lost 2 bases and 2 bases, there was a span of 14 bases. Germline V CDR1 and CDR2: SGHRS, YFSETQ. CDR3 DNA: TGCGCCAGCAGCTTCTTCGGACTAACCCCCTACGAGCAGTACTTC. Protein product: CASSFFGLTPYEQYF.

The chain recombines TRBV5-4 with TRBJ2-2; TRBD1 is a possible D gene (6 bases). Germline assignment: CDR1 SGHNT and CDR2 YYREEE (reference sequence). The CDR3 runs to 17 residues. V lost 0 bases and J lost 1, with 13 bases in between. The CDR3 is CASSLGGGRGNTGELFF. CDR3 in DNA: TGTGCCAGCAGCTTGGGTGGGGGCCGGGGGAACACCGGGGAGCTGTTTTTT.

The V call is TRBV9, the J call TRBJ1-3; TRBD1 aligns across 7 bases. Germline V gene lookup returns CDR1 SGDLS and CDR2 YYNGEE. The V segment lost 4 bases and the J segment 4 bases; nucleotides outside the gene matches: 8. The CDR3 has 15 amino acids. The CDR3 loop is CASSPPGQAGNTIYF. The CDR3 nucleotides read TGTGCCAGCAGCCCACCCGGACAGGCGGGAAACACCATATATTTT.

For the CDR3, the DNA is TGTGCCACCAGTGACGGGAGTAGCGGGAATACAGAGCAGTACTTC. This translates into CATSDGSSGNTEQYF. The gene calls are TRBV24-1 and TRBJ2-7; the match to TRBD2 covers 8 bases. The CDR3 length is 15 residues. V trimming: 4 bases; J trimming: 7 bases; junction bases outside the gene matches: 11. The germline V gene has CDR1 KGHDR and CDR2 SFDVKD.

The rearrangement joins TRBV15 to TRBJ1-3; 9 nucleotides match TRBD1. This CDR3 comprises 17 residues. The V gene's germline CDR1 is LNHNV and CDR2 YYDKDF (reference sequence). After removal of 0 bases from V and 3 bases from J, the junction contained 6 bases not matched to a gene. CDR3 DNA sequence: TGTGCCACCAGCAGAGATAGACAGGGGGTCCTTGGAAACACCATATATTTT. Translated, it gives CATSRDRQGVLGNTIYF.

CDR3 coding DNA: TGCGCCAGCAGCCAAGGGACTAGCGGGTGGGAGACCCAGTACTTC. Amino acid sequence: CASSQGTSGWETQYF. This chain connects TRBV5-1 to TRBJ2-5; 12 bases line up with TRBD2. From germline, CDR1 is SGHRS and CDR2 YFSETQ. After removal of 4 bases from V and 5 bases from J, the junction contained 6 bases not matched to a gene. The CDR3 is made up of 15 amino acids.

The chain employs TRBV18 and TRBJ2-5; TRBD2 matches 10 bases. The junction had 5 bases not matched to a gene; V was cut back by 6 bases and J by 4 bases. The CDR3 loop spans 14 amino acids. Germline V CDR1 and CDR2: KGHSH, LQKENI. CDR3 sequence (DNA): TGTGCCAGCTCCCAGAGCGGGAGGGGAGAGACCCAGTACTTC. This sequence encodes CASSQSGRGETQYF.

The V gene is TRBV5-1, the J gene TRBJ2-5; maybe TRBD2 (6 bases). V lost 2 bases and J 4 bases, leaving 6 bases between the germline ends. The CDR3 consists of 12 residues. Germline lookup yields CDR1 SGHRS and CDR2 YFSETQ. CDR3 nucleotides: TGCGCCAGCAGCTTCGGGGGAGAGACCCAGTACTTC. This encodes CASSFGGETQYF.

The J gene is TRBJ2-2, the V gene TRBV7-3; TRBD2 matches at 14 bases. Germline lookup yields CDR1 SGHTA and CDR2 FQGTGA. Losses at the gene ends were 5 bases for V and 4 bases for J; bases not matched to a gene: 9. The CDR3 covers 18 residues. The DNA of the CDR3 is TGTGCCAGCAGCCCGGGACTAGCGGGAGTACAGGGCACCGGGGAGCTGTTTTTT. This gives the protein CASSPGLAGVQGTGELFF.

This clone has just a few counts. The chain has TRBV11-2 and TRBJ2-7; 7 bases are a match to TRBD2. With V trimmed by 5 bases and J by 4 bases, 11 bases remained unmatched. Germline CDR1 is SGHAT and CDR2 is FQNNGV. The CDR3 totals 15 residues. In nucleotides, the CDR3 is TGTGCCAGCAGCGCCCAGGGAGGGGTTGAGTACGAGCAGTACTTC. It yields the protein CASSAQGGVEYEQYF.

This clone was counted between two and nine times. The rearrangement uses TRBV29-1 and TRBJ1-4; 10 nucleotides agree with TRBD1. Losses at the gene ends were 1 base for V and 0 bases for J; bases not matched to a gene: 5. Germline lookup yields CDR1 SQVTM and CDR2 ANQGSEA. The CDR3 is 17 amino acids. CDR3 protein: CSVEVWDRGATNEKLFF. The CDR3, as DNA: TGCAGCGTTGAAGTATGGGACAGGGGTGCAACTAATGAAAAACTGTTTTTT.